This T cell receptor (beta chain) was recovered during a study of CD8 T cells in Susac syndrome. Study at large: Sequencing included Susac syndrome patients, over 5 of them with active disease and under ten in remission. Patients with Susac syndrome had blood drawn and were at that point therapy-naive, on corticosteroids, or on intravenous immunoglobulin alone.

Random hexamers were used to reverse transcribe roughly 0.45 to 1 ug of RNA. TCRdb re-analysed the immunoSEQ multiplex PCR reads in MiXCR, keeping a single row per CDR3 protein. The table lists about 240,000 distinct CDR3 sequences, less than 96% of them singletons. The study's findings and limits: Regarding the TCR sequencing and HLA analysis, the study admitted that a relatively small number of individuals were involved.

On this clonotype itself: The antigen remains unidentified.

The CDR3 contains 20 residues. V lost 7 bases, J lost 2 bases, and 22 bases stayed unmatched. V usage is TRBV23-1 and J usage is TRBJ2-3; 9 nucleotides agree with TRBD1. TRBV23-1 is reported as an ORF; its role is uncertain. The sample consisted of CD4+ T cells from PBMCs. This clonotype was sampled from a human donor with Susac syndrome. CDR3 coding DNA: TGCGCCAGCAACGTTTTGCCTCGACGGGACAGGGAAGGTTTCACAGATACGCAGTATTTT. Its translation: CASNVLPRRDREGFTDTQYF.